The 21 T cell receptor beta chains listed next were all sequenced from one sample in a study of cytomegalovirus exposure and HLA in healthy donors. PCR used 60 Vbeta primers and 13 Jbeta primers. This table comes from immunoSEQ multiplex PCR, and its TCRdb copy is limited to in-frame clones, with some not included. This table has about 140,000 clones, roughly 73% appearing once. Sequences were obtained from PBMCs. These receptors all stem from a female donor in good health and CMV-seronegative.

This rearrangement joins TRBV27 to TRBJ2-5, with unresolved D. CDR1 is MNHEY, CDR2 SMNVEV, per germline (reference sequence). The V gene lost 4 bases and the J gene lost 4 bases, with 4 bases spanning the gap. This CDR3 has 11 residues. CDR3 sequence reads: CASSYRETQYF. The CDR3 coding sequence is TGTGCCAGCAGTTATAGAGAGACCCAGTACTTC.

The chain combines TRBV30 with TRBJ2-7, with 7 bases aligning to TRBD2. Germline CDR1 reads GTSNPN; CDR2 reads SVGIG (reference sequence). The V and J ends lost 2 bases and 6 bases, in that order; junction bases with no gene match: 10. CDR3 length: 14 amino acids. The CDR3 bases are TGTGCCTGGAGTTTTGGGGGAGGGCTCATCGAGCAGTACTTC. Translated: CAWSFGGGLIEQYF.

The chain combines TRBV19 with TRBJ2-5, with 9 bases lining up with TRBD2. Trimming removed 5 bases from V and 5 bases from J; junction bases left unmatched: 12. CDR3 length: 16 amino acids. The germline gives CDR1 LNHDA, CDR2 SQIVND (reference sequence). CDR3: CASSVNFGLAGETQYF. CDR3 in DNA: TGTGCCAGTAGTGTCAATTTCGGGCTAGCGGGGGAGACCCAGTACTTC.

This clone was seen a few times. This sequence joins TRBV6-5 and TRBJ1-1; D remains unclear. V was trimmed by 5 bases and J by 5 bases, leaving 12 bases between them. Germline V gene data show CDR1 as MNHEY and CDR2 as SVGAGI. The CDR3 covers 13 residues. CDR3 loop: CASSPPERTEAFF. The CDR3 DNA reads as TGTGCCAGCAGTCCCCCTGAGCGGACTGAAGCTTTCTTT.

The V call is TRBV5-1, the J call TRBJ2-7, with 7 positions matching TRBD2. CDR1 and CDR2 from the germline V gene are SGHRS and YFSETQ. The V gene end was trimmed by 4 bases and the J gene end by 7 bases; junction bases not matched to a gene: 11. CDR3 length: 14 amino acids. CDR3 nucleotides: TGCGCCAGCAGCCCCGGGGAGGGGCGGTGGGAGCAGTACTTC. Its translation is CASSPGEGRWEQYF.

The chain carries TRBV10-2 and TRBJ1-1; TRBD1 agrees at 8 bases. In germline, CDR1 is WSHSY, CDR2 SAAADI. V lost 1 base to trimming and J lost 6 bases; unmatched junction nucleotides: 10. This CDR3 has 16 amino acids. CDR3 sequence: CASSELRTGGFSEAFF. For the CDR3, the DNA is TGCGCCAGCAGTGAGTTGAGAACAGGGGGTTTTTCTGAAGCTTTCTTT.

The table lists this clone with a few counts. V gene TRBV10-3 combines with J gene TRBJ2-7; 7 bases align to TRBD2. Germline-derived CDR1 and CDR2 are ENHRY and SYGVKD. This CDR3 is 13 amino acids long. After removal of 7 bases from V and 6 bases from J, the junction contained 9 bases not matched to a gene. CDR3 amino acids: CAITLAGGGEQYF. The CDR3 region has the DNA TGTGCCATCACCCTAGCTGGCGGGGGCGAGCAGTACTTC.

The V gene is TRBV28, the J gene TRBJ2-4; 12 nucleotides align to TRBD2. The V segment lost 4 bases and the J segment 5 bases; nucleotides outside the gene matches: 6. The V gene's germline CDR1 is MDHEN and CDR2 SYDVKM. The CDR3 runs to 16 residues. The CDR3 DNA reads TGTGCCAGCAGTTCCTCTCTAGCGGGGGGGCAAAACATTCAGTACTTC. This translates into CASSSSLAGGQNIQYF.

The V call is TRBV14, the J call TRBJ1-2; perhaps TRBD1 as D (6 bases). This CDR3 is 13 amino acids long. Trimming shortened V by 1 base and J by 8 bases, and 11 bases separated the two germline ends. Per the germline V gene, CDR1 is SGHDN and CDR2 is FVKESK. CDR3 nucleotide sequence: TGTGCCAGCAGCCAAGGGCGGGGGGGCGGCTACACCTTC. It codes for CASSQGRGGGYTF.

The chain uses TRBV18 and TRBJ1-2; possibly TRBD1 for D (6 bases). Germline CDR1 reads KGHSH; CDR2 reads LQKENI. The CDR3 covers 15 residues. The V and J ends lost 2 bases and 7 bases respectively, with 17 bases between them. Here the CDR3 reads CASSPGRSTGSGYTF. CDR3 bases: TGTGCCAGCTCACCAGGCAGGTCGACAGGTTCTGGCTACACCTTC. Drawing the rest from reference TRBV18 and TRBJ1-2, the complete variable domain is NAGVMQNPRHLVRRRGQEARLRCSPMKGHSHVYWYRQLPEEGLKFMVYLQKENIIDESGMPKERFSAEFPKEGPSILRIQQVVRGDSAAYFCASSPGRSTGSGYTFGSGTRLTVV.

The chain carries TRBV6-6 and TRBJ2-2, with D tentatively TRBD2 (7 bases). Trimming stripped 7 bases from V and 5 bases from J, with 17 bases between. There are 15 residues in the CDR3. Germline V gives CDR1 MNHNY, CDR2 SVGAGI (reference sequence). CDR3 loop: CASTMGGRDTGELFF. DNA for the CDR3: TGTGCCAGCACCATGGGGGGGCGGGATACCGGGGAGCTGTTTTTT.

Notes on this clone: The junction departs from the called germline gene at one end, perhaps through a read error. V usage is TRBV27 and J usage is TRBJ2-7; D might be TRBD1 (5 bases). Germline assignment: CDR1 MNHEY and CDR2 SMNVEV (reference sequence). CDR3 size: 15 residues. The CDR3 DNA sequence: TGTGCCAGCAGTCTATCTGACAGCCTACTCTACGAGCAGTACTTC. This sequence encodes CASSLSDSLLYEQYF.

The chain links TRBV5-4 to TRBJ2-5; a weak D match, TRBD1 (6 bases). Germline-derived CDR1 and CDR2 are SGHNT and YYREEE (reference sequence). This CDR3 comprises 15 residues. The ends were cut back, 4 bases at V and 5 bases at J, with 18 bases in the middle. The CDR3 DNA follows: TGTGCCAGCAGCCCCGGGGACACCCCAAAGGAGACCCAGTACTTC. Amino acids: CASSPGDTPKETQYF.

The chain links TRBV5-1 to TRBJ2-3, with TRBD2 matching over 15 bases. The CDR3 is made up of 16 amino acids. CDR1 SGHRS and CDR2 YFSETQ come from the germline V gene. V shed 5 bases, J shed 3 bases, and the junction held 4 bases outside the gene matches. DNA for the CDR3: TGCGCCAGCAGGGGACTAGCGGGAGGAGTTACAGATACGCAGTATTTT. Protein sequence: CASRGLAGGVTDTQYF. Based on the CDR3 plus reference TRBV5-1 and TRBJ2-3, the full variable domain is KAGVTQTPRYLIKTRGQQVTLSCSPISGHRSVSWYQQTPGQGLQFLFEYFSETQRNKGNFPGRFSGRQFSNSRSEMNVSTLELGDSALYLCASRGLAGGVTDTQYFGPGTRLTVL.

The CDR3 reads CASSRDMVNQPQHF. The CDR3, as DNA: TGTGCCAGCAGTCGGGACATGGTCAATCAGCCCCAGCATTTT. The chain combines TRBV28 with TRBJ1-5, with a possible D match to TRBD1 (6 bases). From germline, CDR1 is MDHEN and CDR2 SYDVKM. V was pared by 5 bases and J by 3 bases, with 11 bases between. The CDR3 extends over 14 amino acids.

The sample holds a few counts of this clone. The V and J genes are TRBV19 and TRBJ1-1; 8 bases map to TRBD1. V was clipped by 4 bases and J by 8 bases; unmatched bases: 6. The CDR3 is 13 amino acids. The germline V gene encodes CDR1 LNHDA and CDR2 SQIVND (reference sequence). CDR3 sequence (DNA): TGTGCCAGTAGTAGTCTTAGGGACAGGGAAGCTTTCTTT. Translation: CASSSLRDREAFF.

The V and J genes are TRBV6-5 and TRBJ2-7; 8 nucleotides agree with TRBD1. The trim removed 0 bases at V and 5 bases at J, leaving 3 bases unmatched. Germline V gene lookup returns CDR1 MNHEY and CDR2 SVGAGI. The CDR3 has 14 residues. The CDR3 DNA reads as TGTGCCAGCAGTTACTCCCGGACAGGGAACGAGCAGTACTTC. Protein product: CASSYSRTGNEQYF.

V is TRBV5-6 and J is TRBJ2-7, with D possibly being TRBD1 (6 bases). This CDR3 spans 15 amino acids. V was trimmed by 2 bases and J by 6 bases, leaving 18 bases between them. Germline V gene lookup returns CDR1 SGHDT and CDR2 YYEEEE. The CDR3 sequence: CASSLGSRTEREQYF. CDR3 DNA: TGTGCCAGCAGCTTAGGGTCTAGGACAGAACGCGAGCAGTACTTC. Filled out from reference TRBV5-6 and TRBJ2-7, the complete variable domain reads DAGVTQSPTHLIKTRGQQVTLRCSPKSGHDTVSWYQQALGQGPQFIFQYYEEEERQRGNFPDRFSGHQFPNYSSELNVNALLLGDSALYLCASSLGSRTEREQYFGPGTRLTVT.

The chain employs TRBV5-5 and TRBJ2-7, with D possibly being TRBD2 (5 bases). The V gene lost 4 bases and the J gene lost 0 bases, with 17 bases spanning the gap. The germline gives CDR1 SGHKS, CDR2 YYEKEE (reference sequence). The CDR3 contains 16 residues. The chain's CDR3 is CASSAKPDSYSYEQYF. CDR3 DNA sequence: TGTGCCAGCAGCGCTAAGCCGGACTCCTACTCCTACGAGCAGTACTTC.

The chain has TRBV28 and TRBJ2-7; tentative D call: TRBD1 (8 bases). The CDR3 is 18 residues long. Trimming stripped 7 bases from V and 3 bases from J, with 28 bases between. The germline V gene has CDR1 MDHEN and CDR2 SYDVKM. The CDR3 region is CASINDRGGGAGFYEQYF. As DNA, the CDR3 is TGTGCCAGCATCAACGACAGGGGCGGGGGAGCGGGGTTCTACGAGCAGTACTTC.

The chain carries TRBV11-3 and TRBJ2-1; 13 positions match TRBD2. This CDR3 spans 15 amino acids. The junction had 12 bases not matched to a gene; V was cut back by 4 bases and J by 15 bases. CDR1 and CDR2 from the germline V gene are SGHNT and YENEEA. CDR3 amino acids: CASSYTLAGGFGPFF. CDR3 DNA: TGTGCCAGCAGCTATACACTAGCGGGAGGGTTTGGTCCGTTCTTC.